The clone carrying this T cell receptor beta chain was seen ten or more times. Generated by immunoSEQ multiplex PCR, the TCRdb table keeps only in-frame clones and is missing some. This sample has under 25,000 clones, each found more than once. Busulfan-fludarabine conditioning, marrow transplant, and cyclophosphamide on days +3 and +4 were administered. The sample originates from a study of T cells after posttransplantation cyclophosphamide. V was pared by 5 bases and J by 0 bases, with 4 bases of the junction left unmatched. CDR1 is SEHNR and CDR2 is FQNEAQ in the germline V gene (reference sequence). The CDR3 is 15 residues long.

The material sequenced was PBMCs, taken after allogeneic stem cell transplant with posttransplant cyclophosphamide. The sequence came from a male patient aged 18-30 years who received an allogeneic stem cell transplant from a related donor, was CMV-positive, and had no GVHD. Some of the T cells may derive from the graft donor. The chain is built from TRBV7-9 and TRBJ1-3; 7 nucleotides match TRBD1. The CDR3 protein is CASSRGDSSGNTIYF. The CDR3 region has the DNA TGTGCCAGCAGCCGAGGGGACAGCTCTGGAAACACCATATATTTT.